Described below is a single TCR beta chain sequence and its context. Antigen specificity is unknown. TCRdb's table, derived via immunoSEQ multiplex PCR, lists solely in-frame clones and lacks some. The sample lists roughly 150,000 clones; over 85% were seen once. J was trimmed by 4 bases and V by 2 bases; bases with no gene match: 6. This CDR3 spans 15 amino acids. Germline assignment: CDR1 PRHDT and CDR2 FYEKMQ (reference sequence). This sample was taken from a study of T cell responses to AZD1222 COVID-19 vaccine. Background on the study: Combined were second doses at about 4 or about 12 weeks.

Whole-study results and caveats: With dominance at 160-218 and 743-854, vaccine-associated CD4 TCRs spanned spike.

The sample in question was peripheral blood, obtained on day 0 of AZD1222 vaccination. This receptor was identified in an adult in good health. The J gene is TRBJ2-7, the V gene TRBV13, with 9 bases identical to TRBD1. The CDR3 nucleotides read TGTGCCAGCAGCTTACGGGGACAGGGAGAGTACGAGCAGTACTTC. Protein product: CASSLRGQGEYEQYF.